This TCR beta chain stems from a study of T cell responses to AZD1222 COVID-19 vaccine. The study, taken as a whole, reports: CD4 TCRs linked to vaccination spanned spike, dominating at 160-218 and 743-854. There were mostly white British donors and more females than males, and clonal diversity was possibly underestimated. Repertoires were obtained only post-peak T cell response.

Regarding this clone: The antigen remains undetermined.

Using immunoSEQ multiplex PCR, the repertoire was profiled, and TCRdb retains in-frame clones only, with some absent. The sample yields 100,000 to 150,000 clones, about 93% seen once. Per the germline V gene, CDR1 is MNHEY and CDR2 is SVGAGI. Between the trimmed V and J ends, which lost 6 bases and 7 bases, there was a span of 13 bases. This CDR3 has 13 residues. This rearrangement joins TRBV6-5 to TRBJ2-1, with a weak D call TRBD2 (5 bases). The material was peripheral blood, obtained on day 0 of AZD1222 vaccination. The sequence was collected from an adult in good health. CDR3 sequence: CASSQREGNEQFF. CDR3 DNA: TGTGCCAGCAGCCAGAGGGAAGGTAATGAGCAGTTCTTC.